What follows are 30 T cell receptor beta chains derived from one specimen sequenced in a study of T-cell reconstitution after alpha-beta-depleted transplantation in children. Library preparation (for TCRbeta) was performed with unique molecular identifiers. TCRdb independently ran MiXCR on the PCR reads; one entry per CDR3 protein. The table has hundreds of thousands of distinct CDR3 sequences, roughly 15% seen once; the top ten hold about 1.1%. Material: PBMCs from the stem cell graft donor, obtained from the stem cell graft. These receptors originate from a human donor who donated a stem cell graft to a child with acute myeloid leukemia.

This clonotype was recorded at least ten times. The genes are TRBV29-1 and TRBJ2-3, with D perhaps TRBD2 (7 bases). The CDR3 is 20 amino acids. Germline V lookup: CDR1 SQVTM, CDR2 ANQGSEA. With 6 bases removed from V and 2 bases from J, the gap between germline ends came to 33 bases. The chain's CDR3 is CSVRGVTHNGGPYYTDTQYF. DNA for the CDR3: TGCAGCGTCCGGGGTGTGACTCACAACGGGGGGCCTTACTACACAGATACGCAGTATTTT.

This clonotype was recorded a few times. The rearrangement uses TRBV6-2 or TRBV6-3 and TRBJ2-4, with D tentatively TRBD2 (6 bases). This CDR3 contains 14 residues. CDR1 is MNHEY and CDR2 is SVGEGT in the germline V gene. Trimming took off 0 bases at V and 6 bases at J, with 9 bases between the two ends. CDR3 protein: CASSYSTRRNIQYF. The CDR3 nucleotides are TGTGCCAGCAGTTACTCGACTAGAAGAAACATTCAGTACTTC.

This clonotype was picked up many times. The rearrangement joins TRBV20-1 to TRBJ1-3, with TRBD1 identical over 9 bases. Trimming cost V 2 bases and J 4 bases; bases outside gene matches: 6. Per germline, CDR1 DFQATT and CDR2 SNEGSKA (reference sequence). The CDR3 extends over 15 amino acids. The DNA for the CDR3 is TGCAGTGCTAGATCGGGACAGGGAGCCGGAAACACCATATATTTT. Protein product: CSARSGQGAGNTIYF.

The CDR3 bases are TGTGCCACCAGTGATTCCGGGGAGCTGTTTTTT. Translating gives CATSDSGELFF. The chain couples TRBV24-1 to TRBJ2-2; no clear D gene. The CDR3 runs to 11 residues. Germline V gene lookup returns CDR1 KGHDR and CDR2 SFDVKD. V shed 2 bases and J shed 6 bases, with 0 bases lying between them.

The rearrangement uses TRBV6-1 and TRBJ2-2; D possibly corresponds to TRBD1 (6 bases). This CDR3 is 14 amino acids long. Trimming took 6 bases from V and 1 from J, leaving 9 bases between them. Per germline, CDR1 MNHNS and CDR2 SASEGT. CDR3 in amino acids: CASSKGQNTGELFF. CDR3 sequence (DNA): TGTGCCAGCAGCAAGGGACAGAACACCGGGGAGCTGTTTTTT.

This clonotype came up many times. The chain couples TRBV20-1 to TRBJ1-2; the match to TRBD1 covers 8 bases. Trimming at V came to 0 bases and at J to 5 bases, leaving 5 bases not matched to a gene. Germline V gene sequence: CDR1 DFQATT, CDR2 SNEGSKA (reference sequence). The CDR3 contains 14 residues. This CDR3 is CSAREGTGAYGYTF. CDR3 DNA sequence: TGCAGTGCTAGAGAGGGGACAGGCGCTTATGGCTACACCTTC.

This rearrangement joins TRBV11-2 to TRBJ1-4; a weak D match, TRBD1 (5 bases). Germline assignment: CDR1 SGHAT and CDR2 FQNNGV. Deletions cut 0 bases from V and 15 bases from J, with 17 bases between. The CDR3 is 14 residues long. For the CDR3, the DNA is TGTGCCAGCAGCTTAGATGGGGCTCTTGAAATGATGTTTTTT. It is translated as CASSLDGALEMMFF.

This clonotype was observed a few times. The V call is TRBV7-2, the J call TRBJ2-7, with TRBD2 identical over 7 bases. V lost 3 bases, J lost 2 bases, and 7 bases stayed unmatched. Germline V lookup: CDR1 SGHTA, CDR2 FQGNSA. This CDR3 region has 15 residues. The CDR3 bases are TGTGCCAGCAGCTTCGCTGCGGGAGTAACCTACGAGCAGTACTTC. This sequence encodes CASSFAAGVTYEQYF.

The V gene is TRBV6-2 or TRBV6-3, the J gene TRBJ2-5; D may be TRBD1 or TRBD2 (6 bases each). This CDR3 spans 17 amino acids. V was trimmed by 1 base and J by 5 bases, leaving 20 bases between them. CDR1 is MNHEY and CDR2 is SVGEGT in the germline V gene. The CDR3 DNA reads TGTGCCAGCAGTTACTATCCCCCGGACGGGGGCAGGGAGACCCAGTACTTC. Its protein product is CASSYYPPDGGRETQYF.

This clonotype has a count of ten or more. This chain joins TRBV29-1 and TRBJ1-3; D gene ambiguous. The germline V gene has CDR1 SQVTM and CDR2 ANQGSEA. The CDR3 consists of 14 residues. Trimming took 3 bases from V and 0 from J, leaving 9 bases between them. DNA for the CDR3: TGCAGCGTTGAGGGCCGGAGCTCTGGAAACACCATATATTTT. Protein: CSVEGRSSGNTIYF.

Comment on this clonotype: The junction and the germline gene differ at one end; a read error may be behind it. The rearrangement joins TRBV11-1 to TRBJ1-3, with TRBD1 identical over 8 bases. The CDR3 length is 18 residues. Germline assignment: CDR1 SGHAT and CDR2 FQDESV (reference sequence). CDR3 sequence (DNA): TGTTCCAGCAGCTTAATGGCCGGGACAGGCAGCTCTGGAAACACCATATATTTT. This encodes CSSSLMAGTGSSGNTIYF.

At least ten counts were recorded for this clonotype. The chain carries TRBV5-1 and TRBJ2-4, with a possible D match to TRBD1 (5 bases). Germline V lookup: CDR1 SGHRS, CDR2 YFSETQ. The CDR3 covers 15 residues. Between the trimmed V and J ends, which lost 0 bases and 7 bases, there was a span of 14 bases. The CDR3 sequence: CASSLGNNRNNIQYF. Here the CDR3 DNA reads TGCGCCAGCAGCTTGGGAAATAACAGGAATAACATTCAGTACTTC.

The gene calls are TRBV5-8 and TRBJ1-2, with a possible D match to TRBD1 (6 bases). Germline V gives CDR1 SGHTS, CDR2 YDEGEE. Trimming removed 2 bases from V and 7 bases from J, with 12 bases in between. The CDR3 length is 13 residues. CDR3 coding DNA: TGTGCCAGCAGCTTTTTTGGGGGCGGTGGCTACACCTTC. Its protein is CASSFFGGGGYTF.

This clonotype came up a few times. The CDR3 DNA sequence: TGTGCCAGCAGCCAGACAGGGACTCAGCCCCAGCATTTT. Translating it yields CASSQTGTQPQHF. The J gene is TRBJ1-5, the V gene TRBV7-2; TRBD1 matches at 7 bases. The CDR3 extends over 13 amino acids. V trimming: 5 bases; J trimming: 6 bases; junction bases outside the gene matches: 4. Per the germline V gene, CDR1 is SGHTA and CDR2 is FQGNSA.

In this sample, this clonotype turned up many times. The V and J genes are TRBV5-6 and TRBJ1-1, with a weak D call TRBD1 (5 bases). This CDR3 has 14 residues. Trimming shortened V by 0 bases and J by 10 bases, and 16 bases separated the two germline ends. The germline V gene encodes CDR1 SGHDT and CDR2 YYEEEE. CDR3 sequence: CASSLGDQSGGAFF. CDR3 DNA: TGTGCCAGCAGCTTGGGGGACCAAAGCGGGGGAGCTTTCTTT.

This sequence joins TRBV14 and TRBJ2-1; the match to TRBD1 covers 10 bases. The CDR3 covers 15 residues. Germline V gene lookup returns CDR1 SGHDN and CDR2 FVKESK. V gave up 6 bases and J gave up 12 bases; unmatched junction bases: 14. The CDR3, as DNA: TGTGCCAGCAGTGGAGAGGGACAGGGGACGGAATGGCAGTTCTTC. Its translation is CASSGEGQGTEWQFF.

In its sample, this clonotype was seen many times. The chain employs TRBV6-5 and TRBJ1-1; 7 nucleotides align to TRBD1. The CDR3 is 15 amino acids. Germline V gene data show CDR1 as MNHEY and CDR2 as SVGAGI. V shed 1 base, J shed 1 base, and the junction held 3 bases outside the gene matches. DNA for the CDR3: TGTGCCAGCAGTTACTATAAGGGGGCGAACACTGAAGCTTTCTTT. Residues: CASSYYKGANTEAFF.

The CDR3: CASSTEQVSYEQYF. For the CDR3, the DNA is TGTGCCAGCAGCACCGAACAGGTTTCCTACGAGCAGTACTTC. J is TRBJ2-7 and V is TRBV11-3; D may be TRBD1 (5 bases). Germline V CDR1 and CDR2: SGHNT, YENEEA. Trimming removed 5 bases from V and 1 base from J, with 12 bases in between. The CDR3 runs to 14 residues.

There are a few counts of this clonotype. The gene calls are TRBV4-3 and TRBJ2-1; 11 bases match TRBD2. The germline CDR1 and CDR2 sequences are LGHNA and YSLEER. Trimming removed 0 bases from V and 7 bases from J; junction bases left unmatched: 5. The CDR3 is 16 amino acids. The CDR3 protein is CASSQDRLAGGNEQFF. The CDR3 coding sequence is TGCGCCAGCAGCCAAGATCGCCTAGCGGGGGGTAATGAGCAGTTCTTC.

This chain links TRBV12-3 or TRBV12-4 with TRBJ1-1; weak D call: TRBD1 (6 bases). Trimming left V 5 bases short and J 4 bases short, with 20 bases between. CDR3 length: 16 amino acids. Written as DNA, the CDR3 is TGTGCCAGCAGTCGTCACCGGGACTCACAGGGCACTGAAGCTTTCTTT. This gives the protein CASSRHRDSQGTEAFF.

The sample holds a few counts of this clonotype. The chain carries TRBV29-1 and TRBJ2-2; D is possibly TRBD2 (6 bases). V gave up 1 base and J gave up 3 bases, with 15 bases separating them. Germline lookup yields CDR1 SQVTM and CDR2 ANQGSEA. This CDR3 is 16 amino acids long. CDR3 in amino acids: CSVEGREQADTGELFF. CDR3 sequence (DNA): TGCAGCGTTGAAGGGCGGGAACAGGCGGACACCGGGGAGCTGTTTTTT.

The rearrangement joins TRBV20-1 to TRBJ2-2; D is undetermined. V was cut by 3 bases and J by 0 bases, with 11 bases left in between. Germline assignment: CDR1 DFQATT and CDR2 SNEGSKA (reference sequence). This CDR3 has 15 residues. In nucleotides, the CDR3 is TGCAGTGCTAGCAGTGGATATACGAACACCGGGGAGCTGTTTTTT. This translates into CSASSGYTNTGELFF.

The table lists this clonotype with many counts. The V and J genes are TRBV9 and TRBJ1-6; D gene uncertain. The CDR3 has 16 amino acids. From germline, CDR1 is SGDLS and CDR2 YYNGEE. Trimming removed 4 bases at V and 7 bases at J, with 18 bases between. Here the CDR3 DNA reads TGTGCCAGCAGCCCCCTTCTGGGCGAAGGAAATTCACCCCTCCACTTT. Its protein product is CASSPLLGEGNSPLHF.

This clonotype showed up just a few times. V gene TRBV7-2 combines with J gene TRBJ2-7; D may be TRBD1 or TRBD2 (5 bases each). V dropped 3 bases and J dropped 3 bases, with 15 bases sitting between them. This CDR3 has 15 amino acids. CDR1 SGHTA and CDR2 FQGNSA come from the germline V gene. This chain's CDR3 is CASSFRGEVNYEQYF. In nucleotides, the CDR3 is TGTGCCAGCAGCTTCAGAGGGGAAGTCAACTACGAGCAGTACTTC. The entire variable domain, with the rest obtained from reference TRBV7-2 and TRBJ2-7, is as follows: GAGVSQSPSNKVTEKGKDVELRCDPISGHTALYWYRQSLGQGLEFLIYFQGNSAPDKSGLPSDRFSAERTGGSVSTLTIQRTQQEDSAVYLCASSFRGEVNYEQYFGPGTRLTVT.

V is TRBV6-1 and J is TRBJ1-5; TRBD1 matches at 11 bases. The CDR3 is made up of 15 amino acids. J was trimmed by 6 bases and V by 4 bases; bases with no gene match: 5. The germline gives CDR1 MNHNS, CDR2 SASEGT. The CDR3 nucleotides are TGTGCCAGCAGTGCCAGGACAGGGGGCGCTCAGCCCCAGCATTTT. Its translation: CASSARTGGAQPQHF.

This clonotype has at least ten counts. This chain uses TRBV10-3 with TRBJ1-1; no reliable D call. The CDR3 covers 12 residues. Germline CDR1 and CDR2: ENHRY and SYGVKD. V was shortened by 3 bases and J by 2 bases, with 4 bases between the two germline ends. The CDR3 loop is CAISDGNTEAFF. The CDR3 DNA is TGTGCCATCAGTGACGGTAACACTGAAGCTTTCTTT.

This clonotype was seen at least ten times. The chain joins TRBV29-1 to TRBJ2-1, with a weak D call TRBD2 (5 bases). Germline CDR1 SQVTM, CDR2 ANQGSEA. Trimming cost V 3 bases and J 0 bases, with 12 bases left between them. This CDR3 is built from 15 residues. The CDR3 spells CSVDRGSSSYNEQFF. In DNA form, the CDR3 reads TGCAGCGTTGATCGCGGGTCAAGCTCCTACAATGAGCAGTTCTTC.

This clonotype was found many times. The chain has TRBV20-1 and TRBJ1-1; no clear D gene. The V end lost 3 bases, the J end lost 2 bases, and 16 bases lay between the germline ends. From germline, CDR1 is DFQATT and CDR2 SNEGSKA (reference sequence). This CDR3 is built from 15 residues. As DNA, the CDR3 is TGCAGTGCTAGTTTAGGAGGATATGTCAACACTGAAGCTTTCTTT. It is translated as CSASLGGYVNTEAFF.

The rearrangement links TRBV20-1 to TRBJ2-5, with TRBD2 matching over 9 bases. Germline lookup yields CDR1 DFQATT and CDR2 SNEGSKA (reference sequence). Trimming took 6 bases from V and 5 from J; bases not matched to a gene: 13. CDR3 length: 15 amino acids. CDR3 amino acids: CSARSLRGGRETQYF. CDR3 in DNA: TGCAGTGCGAGGTCGTTGCGGGGGGGCCGGGAGACCCAGTACTTC.

This clonotype was detected only a few times. The rearrangement joins TRBV5-1 to TRBJ2-2; perhaps TRBD1 as D (6 bases). CDR1 SGHRS and CDR2 YFSETQ come from the germline V gene. The CDR3 length is 14 residues. Trimming left V 5 bases short and J 2 bases short, with 10 bases between. For the CDR3, the DNA is TGCGCCAGCAGGGGGACACATAACACCGGGGAGCTGTTTTTT. This encodes CASRGTHNTGELFF. Filled out from reference TRBV5-1 and TRBJ2-2, the complete variable domain reads KAGVTQTPRYLIKTRGQQVTLSCSPISGHRSVSWYQQTPGQGLQFLFEYFSETQRNKGNFPGRFSGRQFSNSRSEMNVSTLELGDSALYLCASRGTHNTGELFFGEGSRLTVL.